This T cell receptor beta chain stems from a study of T cells in Graves' hyperthyroidism and ophthalmopathy. The CDR3 length is 12 residues. Looked up from germline, CDR1 is MDHEN and CDR2 is SYDVKM. Trimming removed 6 bases at V and 5 bases at J, with 7 bases between. RNA transcripts were the template for amplifying TCR beta CDR3 regions. First-round RT-PCR with HTBI primers amplified the TCR CDR3 region. TCRdb called the multiplex PCR reads again in MiXCR, with one record for every CDR3 protein. The top ten hold 28% of the sample, which has about 360,000 distinct CDR3 sequences, around a sixth seen once. Exclusion of patients followed from uncontrolled infection, other autoimmune disease, pregnancy or lactation. Study results and caveats: A model of 13 V-J features distinguished ophthalmopathy from stable hyperthyroidism.

The table lists this clonotype with many counts. What it binds is not known. The sequenced material came from blood. The rearrangement joins TRBV28 to TRBJ2-2; D call uncertain. This receptor was obtained from a young woman with Graves' hyperthyroidism that later progressed to Graves' ophthalmopathy. CDR3 coding DNA: TGTGCCAGCAGCCTATTAACCGGGGAGCTGTTTTTT. Amino acids: CASSLLTGELFF.